This T cell receptor beta chain was obtained from a study of PD-1 blockade in classical Hodgkin lymphoma. Study-wide background: On a schedule of every 2 weeks, patients received nivolumab 3 mg/kg intravenously. General observations from the study: Unlike CD8+ TCR diversity, which did not rise significantly by C4D1, CD4+ TCR diversity did. Complete responders' diversity at baseline resembled that of newly diagnosed patients.

Comments on this clone: Antigen: not known.

Profiled with immunoSEQ multiplex PCR; TCRdb holds only in-frame clones, not every one. The sample shows more than 40,000 clones, about nine tenths of them seen only once. The CDR3 is made up of 16 amino acids. The germline V and J ends were trimmed by 0 bases and 0 bases, with 11 bases remaining between them. Germline CDR1 is LNHNV and CDR2 is YYDKDF (reference sequence). Following autologous stem cell transplantation, relapse occurred in every patient, and exposure to brentuximab vedotin varied. Patients' outcomes at their best amounted to complete response, partial response or progressive disease.

The chain combines TRBV15 with TRBJ1-1, with D tentatively TRBD1 (6 bases). This material consisted of peripheral blood mononuclear cells (PBMCs), taken at baseline. The receptor comes from a human donor with classical Hodgkin lymphoma. CDR3: CATSRDPGTMNTEAFF. CDR3 nucleotide sequence: TGTGCCACCAGCAGAGACCCCGGGACAATGAACACTGAAGCTTTCTTT.